This T cell receptor beta chain originates from a study of stem cell transplantation in POMP-related autoinflammatory disease. Study-wide context: Impaired MHC class I-dependent CD8+ differentiation was hypothesized from defective thymoproteasomes. Through one year post-transplant, neutrophils and platelets were 100% of graft donor origin.

Generated by immunoSEQ multiplex PCR, the TCRdb table keeps only in-frame clones and is missing some. The sample lists tens of thousands of clones, roughly 88% seen once, with about 0.7% in the top ten. The source was CD4+ T cells from PBMCs, collected after stem cell transplantation. The clonotype comes from a human patient with POMP-related autoinflammation and immune dysregulation (PRAID). Some T cells may be supplied by the graft donor.

In DNA form, the CDR3 reads TGTGCCAGTAGTACCGGGGATGTCCCTGAGCAGTTCTTC. It encodes CASSTGDVPEQFF. The V call is TRBV19, the J call TRBJ2-1, with D perhaps TRBD2 (5 bases). There are 13 residues in the CDR3. Trimming cost V 4 bases and J 9 bases, with 13 bases left between them. Germline CDR1 and CDR2: LNHDA and SQIVND (reference sequence).